This T cell receptor (beta chain) is drawn from a study of low-dose radiotherapy and immunotherapy resistance in tumors. Germline trimming cut 5 bases from V and 7 bases from J; bases unmatched to any gene: 5. CDR1 is MNHEY, CDR2 SMNVEV, per germline (reference sequence). This CDR3 is 14 amino acids long. Stated time point: before trial treatment. Low-dose radiotherapy and low-dose cyclophosphamide, together with aspirin, ipilimumab and nivolumab, were given to donors. This clonotype was seen many times. First-strand cDNA relied on TRAV- and TRBV-specific primers spanning alpha and beta chains. TCR amplification involved around 22 PCR cycles with a constant-region primer and V-primer adapter. TCRdb analysed the reads with MiXCR anew, one entry per CDR3 protein. This table has tens of thousands of distinct CDR3 sequences, just under 9.5% appearing once.

The TCR sequence derives from a male donor with prostate cancer. The chain uses TRBV27 and TRBJ2-2; 9 nucleotides match TRBD2. Sequencing used PBMCs, obtained before treatment. CDR3: CASSRTSEIGELFF. The DNA of the CDR3 is TGTGCCAGCAGTAGGACTAGCGAGATCGGGGAGCTGTTTTTT.